This T cell receptor (beta chain) came from a study of tumour-infiltrating T cells in Burkitt lymphoma. The wider study: Repertoire clonality predicted overall and progression-free survival.

Using immunoSEQ multiplex PCR, the repertoire was profiled, and TCRdb retains in-frame clones only, with some absent. Here the sample spans 13,000 or so clones, 65% to 90% being singletons. This clone showed up just a few times. The CDR3 runs to 15 residues. Trimming shortened V by 5 bases and J by 5 bases, and 18 bases separated the two germline ends. Germline lookup yields CDR1 SGHTA and CDR2 FQGNSA. The TCR sequence derives from a human donor with diffuse large B-cell lymphoma. Sequenced material: tumor tissue. The rearrangement joins TRBV7-2 to TRBJ2-5, with D possibly being TRBD1 or TRBD2 (6 bases each). The CDR3 is CASSPQGGGSETQYF. The CDR3 DNA is TGTGCCAGCAGCCCCCAAGGGGGAGGCAGCGAGACCCAGTACTTC.